This entry concerns a single T cell receptor beta chain. The junction had 6 bases not matched to a gene; V was cut back by 0 bases and J by 4 bases. CDR3 length equals 16 residues. Germline V gene sequence: CDR1 SGHRS, CDR2 YFSETQ. This entry belongs to a study of blood T cell repertoires in COVID-19. Overall study: PBMCs, B-cell-depleted T cells, or T cells were the source of the cDNA or gDNA that made up the material.

Original processing notes: Reference gene primer amplification gave estimated nucleated cell counts. TCRdb keeps only in-frame clones here, not all; method: immunoSEQ multiplex PCR. V, J and clone size reflect that table, while D and trimming were determined from the DNA. The sample holds 85,000 to 90,000 clones, roughly 87% seen once. The clonotype originates from a woman older than 75 with active COVID-19. The V gene is TRBV5-1, the J gene TRBJ2-1, with TRBD2 matching over 8 bases. The sample comprised peripheral blood. CDR3 in amino acids: CASSLVTSGAYNEQFF. The CDR3 coding sequence is TGCGCCAGCAGCTTGGTAACTAGCGGAGCATACAATGAGCAGTTCTTC.